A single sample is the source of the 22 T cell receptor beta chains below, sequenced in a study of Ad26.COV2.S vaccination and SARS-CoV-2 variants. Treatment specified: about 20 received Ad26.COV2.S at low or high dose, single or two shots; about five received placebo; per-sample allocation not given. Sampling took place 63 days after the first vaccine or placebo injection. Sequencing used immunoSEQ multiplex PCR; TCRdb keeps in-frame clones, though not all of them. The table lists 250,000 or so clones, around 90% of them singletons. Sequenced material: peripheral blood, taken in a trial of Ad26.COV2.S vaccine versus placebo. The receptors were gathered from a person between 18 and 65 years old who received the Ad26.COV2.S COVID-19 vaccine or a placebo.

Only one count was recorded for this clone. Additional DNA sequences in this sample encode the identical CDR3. The DNA of the CDR3 is TGCGCCAGCAGCTTAGCGGGGGGGCGTGAGACCCAGTACTTC. This encodes CASSLAGGRETQYF. This chain connects TRBV5-1 to TRBJ2-5; TRBD2 matches at 10 bases. The germline gives CDR1 SGHRS, CDR2 YFSETQ. The CDR3 spans 14 residues. V dropped 2 bases and J dropped 5; count of bases not matched to a gene: 3.

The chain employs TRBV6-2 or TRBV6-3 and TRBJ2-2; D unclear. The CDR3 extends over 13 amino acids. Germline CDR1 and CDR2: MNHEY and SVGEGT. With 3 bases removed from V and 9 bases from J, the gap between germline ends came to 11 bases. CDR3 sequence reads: CASSYGKAWELFF. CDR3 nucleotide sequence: TGTGCCAGCAGTTATGGAAAGGCCTGGGAGCTGTTTTTT.

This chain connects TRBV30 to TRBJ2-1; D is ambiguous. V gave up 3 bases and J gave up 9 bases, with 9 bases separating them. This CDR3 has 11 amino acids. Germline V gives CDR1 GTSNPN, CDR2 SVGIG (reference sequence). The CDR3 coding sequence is TGTGCCTGGAGCCCCCGGAGTGAGCAGTTCTTC. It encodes CAWSPRSEQFF.

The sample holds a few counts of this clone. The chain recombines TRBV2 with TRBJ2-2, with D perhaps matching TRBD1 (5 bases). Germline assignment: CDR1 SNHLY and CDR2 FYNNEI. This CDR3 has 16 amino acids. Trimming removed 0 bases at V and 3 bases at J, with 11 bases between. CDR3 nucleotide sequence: TGTGCCAGCAGTGAAGCGCTAGGGGCTCACACCGGGGAGCTGTTTTTT. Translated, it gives CASSEALGAHTGELFF.

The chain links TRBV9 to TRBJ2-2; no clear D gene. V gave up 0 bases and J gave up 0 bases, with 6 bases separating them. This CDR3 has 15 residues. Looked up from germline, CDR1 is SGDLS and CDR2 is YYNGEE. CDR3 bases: TGTGCCAGCAGCGTAGGGTCCGCGAACACCGGGGAGCTGTTTTTT. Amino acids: CASSVGSANTGELFF.

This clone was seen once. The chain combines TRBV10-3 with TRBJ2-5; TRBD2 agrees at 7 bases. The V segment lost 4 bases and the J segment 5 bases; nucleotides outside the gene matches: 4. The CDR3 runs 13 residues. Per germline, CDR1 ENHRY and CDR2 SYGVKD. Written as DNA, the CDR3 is TGTGCCATCAGTGGTGGGGGAGGGGAGACCCAGTACTTC. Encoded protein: CAISGGGGETQYF.

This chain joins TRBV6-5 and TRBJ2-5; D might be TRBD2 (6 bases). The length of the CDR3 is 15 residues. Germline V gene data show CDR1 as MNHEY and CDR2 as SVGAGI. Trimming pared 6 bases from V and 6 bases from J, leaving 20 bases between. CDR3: CASRLSTGAGQTQYF. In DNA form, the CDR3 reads TGTGCCAGCAGGCTGAGTACGGGAGCAGGGCAGACCCAGTACTTC.

CDR3 amino acids: CASSSHLINEKLFF. As DNA, the CDR3 is TGTGCCAGTAGTTCCCACCTGATTAATGAAAAACTGTTTTTT. The chain employs TRBV19 and TRBJ1-4; D gene ambiguous. Looked up from germline, CDR1 is LNHDA and CDR2 is SQIVND (reference sequence). The length of the CDR3 is 14 residues. V lost 5 bases and J 4 bases, leaving 11 bases between the germline ends.

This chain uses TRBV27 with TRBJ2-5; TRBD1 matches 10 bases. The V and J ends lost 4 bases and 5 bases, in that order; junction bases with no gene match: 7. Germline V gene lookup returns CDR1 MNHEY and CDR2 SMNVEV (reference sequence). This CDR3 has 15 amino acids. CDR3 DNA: TGTGCCAGCAGTTCTGCGACAGGGGGCCGGGAGACCCAGTACTTC. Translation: CASSSATGGRETQYF.

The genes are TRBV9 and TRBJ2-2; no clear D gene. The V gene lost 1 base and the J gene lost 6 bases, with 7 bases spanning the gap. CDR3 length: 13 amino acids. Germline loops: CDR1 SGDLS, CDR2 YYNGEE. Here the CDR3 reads CASSVRTAGELFF. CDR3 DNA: TGTGCCAGCAGCGTACGAACCGCCGGGGAGCTGTTTTTT.

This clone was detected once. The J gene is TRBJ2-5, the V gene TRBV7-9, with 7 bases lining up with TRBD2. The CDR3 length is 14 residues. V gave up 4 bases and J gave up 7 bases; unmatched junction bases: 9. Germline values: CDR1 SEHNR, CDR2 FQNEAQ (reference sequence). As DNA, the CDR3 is TGTGCCAGCAGCTGGGACGGGACTAAACGGACCCAGTACTTC. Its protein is CASSWDGTKRTQYF.

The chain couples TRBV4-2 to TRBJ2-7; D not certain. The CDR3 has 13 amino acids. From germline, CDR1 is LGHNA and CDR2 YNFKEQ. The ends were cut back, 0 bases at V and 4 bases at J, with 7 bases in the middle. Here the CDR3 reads CASSQDDGYEQYV. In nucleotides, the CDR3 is TGTGCCAGCAGCCAAGATGACGGGTACGAGCAGTACGTC.

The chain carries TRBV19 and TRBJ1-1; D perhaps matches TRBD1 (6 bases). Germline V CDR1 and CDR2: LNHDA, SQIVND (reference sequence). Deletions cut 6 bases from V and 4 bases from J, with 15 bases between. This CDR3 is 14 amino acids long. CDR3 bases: TGTGCCAGTAGGAGGGGGGGATTAAGCACTGAAGCTTTCTTT. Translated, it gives CASRRGGLSTEAFF.

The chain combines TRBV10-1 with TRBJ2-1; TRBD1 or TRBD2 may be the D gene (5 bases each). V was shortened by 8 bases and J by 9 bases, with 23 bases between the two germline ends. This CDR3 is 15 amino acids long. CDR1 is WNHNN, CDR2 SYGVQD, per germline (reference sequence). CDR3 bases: TGCGCCAGCCCGCCATGGGGGTGTACAAGGGGTGAGCAGTTCTTC. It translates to CASPPWGCTRGEQFF.

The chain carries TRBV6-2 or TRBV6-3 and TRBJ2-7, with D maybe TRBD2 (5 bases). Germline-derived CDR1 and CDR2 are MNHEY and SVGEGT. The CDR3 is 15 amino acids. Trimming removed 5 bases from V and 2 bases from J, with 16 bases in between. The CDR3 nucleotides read TGTGCCAGCAGTACCCCAACCTCACTAGCCTACGAGCAGTACTTC. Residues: CASSTPTSLAYEQYF.

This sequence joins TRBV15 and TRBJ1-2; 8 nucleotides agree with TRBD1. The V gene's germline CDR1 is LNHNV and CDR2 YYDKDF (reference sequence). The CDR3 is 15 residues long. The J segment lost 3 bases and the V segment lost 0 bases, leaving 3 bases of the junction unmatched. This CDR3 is CATSRDQTGDYGYTF. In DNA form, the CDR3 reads TGTGCCACCAGCAGAGACCAGACAGGGGACTATGGCTACACCTTC.

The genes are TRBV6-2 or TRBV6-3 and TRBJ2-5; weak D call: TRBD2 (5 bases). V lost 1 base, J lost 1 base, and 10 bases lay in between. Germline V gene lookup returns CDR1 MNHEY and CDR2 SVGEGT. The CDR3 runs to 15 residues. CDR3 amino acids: CASSYFGLAQETQYF. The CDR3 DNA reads TGTGCCAGCAGTTACTTCGGGCTAGCCCAAGAGACCCAGTACTTC.

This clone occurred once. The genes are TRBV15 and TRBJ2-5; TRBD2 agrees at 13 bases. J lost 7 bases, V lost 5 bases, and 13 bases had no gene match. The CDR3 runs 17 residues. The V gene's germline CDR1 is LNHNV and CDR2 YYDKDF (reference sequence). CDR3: CATSSRTSGSHGATQYF. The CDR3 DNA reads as TGTGCCACCAGCTCGCGGACTAGCGGGAGCCATGGCGCGACCCAGTACTTC. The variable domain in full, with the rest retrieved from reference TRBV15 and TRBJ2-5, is DAMVIQNPRYQVTQFGKPVTLSCSQTLNHNVMYWYQQKSSQAPKLLFHYYDKDFNNEADTPDNFQSRRPNTSFCFLDIRSPGLGDTAMYLCATSSRTSGSHGATQYFGPGTRLLVL.

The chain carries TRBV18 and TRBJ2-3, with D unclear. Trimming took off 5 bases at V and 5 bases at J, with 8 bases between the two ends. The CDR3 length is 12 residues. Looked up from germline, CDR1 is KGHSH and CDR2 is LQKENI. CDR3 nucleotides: TGTGCCAGCTCAACTGGAGAAGATACGCAGTATTTT. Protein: CASSTGEDTQYF.

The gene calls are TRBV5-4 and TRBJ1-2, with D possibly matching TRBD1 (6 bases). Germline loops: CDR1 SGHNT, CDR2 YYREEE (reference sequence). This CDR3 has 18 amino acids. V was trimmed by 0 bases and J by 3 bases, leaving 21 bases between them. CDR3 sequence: CASSLGWRGRGSDYGYTF. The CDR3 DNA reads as TGTGCCAGCAGCTTGGGGTGGAGGGGGAGGGGGTCGGACTATGGCTACACCTTC.

CDR3 sequence (DNA): TGTGCCACCATAAGGGGGGGAGTGAACACTGAAGCTTTCTTT. Its translation is CATIRGGVNTEAFF. The V call is TRBV6-5, the J call TRBJ1-1; the D gene is possibly TRBD1 (6 bases). The germline V gene encodes CDR1 MNHEY and CDR2 SVGAGI. The CDR3 is 14 residues long. The ends were cut back, 10 bases at V and 0 bases at J, with 15 bases in the middle.

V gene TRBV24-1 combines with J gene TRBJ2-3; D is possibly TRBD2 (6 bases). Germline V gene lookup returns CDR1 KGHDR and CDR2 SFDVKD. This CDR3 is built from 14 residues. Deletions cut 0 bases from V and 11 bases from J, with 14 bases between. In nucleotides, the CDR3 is TGTGCCACCAGTGATTTGCTCGACGGGGGTGTGCAGTATTTT. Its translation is CATSDLLDGGVQYF.